The 11 T cell receptor beta chains below come from one sample, sequenced in a study of radiation and T cells in renal cell carcinoma. Profiling relied on immunoSEQ multiplex PCR, and the TCRdb table lists in-frame clones only, not all of them. The sample comprises 150,000 to 200,000 clones, about nine tenths of which are singletons, and approximately 11% rests with the top ten. Sample time point: blood 4 weeks post-SBRT, at nephrectomy. The treatment here: 15 Gy SBRT to primary tumor, nephrectomy 4 weeks later. Sequencing was performed on blood, taken from a patient whose treatment included radiotherapy and nephrectomy. Source of these receptors: a woman aged 45-60 years with renal cell carcinoma.

The rearrangement links TRBV9 to TRBJ2-4; the match to TRBD2 covers 7 bases. In germline, CDR1 is SGDLS, CDR2 YYNGEE. The CDR3 totals 14 residues. Losses at the gene ends were 6 bases for V and 7 bases for J; bases not matched to a gene: 10. For the CDR3, the DNA is TGTGCCAGCACCACTTCCGGGGGAGGGAACATTCAGTACTTC. This encodes CASTTSGGGNIQYF.

Worth noting for this clone: The same CDR3 can be traced to other DNA sequences in this sample. This sequence joins TRBV6-1 and TRBJ1-1; the D gene is possibly TRBD1 (6 bases). Germline loops: CDR1 MNHNS, CDR2 SASEGT. The V and J ends lost 3 bases and 1 base respectively, with 9 bases between them. The CDR3 sequence is 14 residues long. CDR3 DNA sequence: TGTGCCAGCAGTGAGGCAGGGGCGAACACTGAAGCTTTCTTT. This encodes CASSEAGANTEAFF.

This chain joins TRBV18 and TRBJ2-7; TRBD2 matches 10 bases. V lost 2 bases and J lost 3; bases outside the gene matches: 4. The length of the CDR3 is 15 residues. Germline V CDR1 and CDR2: KGHSH, LQKENI. The CDR3 nucleotides read TGTGCCAGCTCACCAGAGCGGGGGGGATTCTACGAGCAGTACTTC. This codes for CASSPERGGFYEQYF.

The chain recombines TRBV5-1 with TRBJ2-5; 10 bases fit TRBD1. J lost 5 bases, V lost 4 bases, and 8 bases had no gene match. There are 15 residues in the CDR3. Germline-derived CDR1 and CDR2 are SGHRS and YFSETQ. This CDR3 is CASSGRQGALETQYF. The CDR3 DNA follows: TGCGCCAGCAGCGGTCGACAGGGGGCATTGGAGACCCAGTACTTC. Supplemented by reference TRBV5-1 and TRBJ2-5, the full variable domain reads KAGVTQTPRYLIKTRGQQVTLSCSPISGHRSVSWYQQTPGQGLQFLFEYFSETQRNKGNFPGRFSGRQFSNSRSEMNVSTLELGDSALYLCASSGRQGALETQYFGPGTRLLVL.

Here the CDR3 reads CASKQGAGETQYF. Written as DNA, the CDR3 is TGTGCCAGCAAACAAGGGGCTGGGGAGACCCAGTACTTC. The rearrangement links TRBV7-2 to TRBJ2-5; TRBD1 is a possible D gene (5 bases). The CDR3 is made up of 13 amino acids. Germline CDR1 and CDR2: SGHTA and FQGNSA. Deletions cut 7 bases from V and 5 bases from J, with 14 bases between. Based on the CDR3 plus reference TRBV7-2 and TRBJ2-5, the full variable domain is GAGVSQSPSNKVTEKGKDVELRCDPISGHTALYWYRQSLGQGLEFLIYFQGNSAPDKSGLPSDRFSAERTGGSVSTLTIQRTQQEDSAVYLCASKQGAGETQYFGPGTRLLVL.

The table lists this clone with a count of one. V gene TRBV7-2 combines with J gene TRBJ2-7; maybe TRBD2 (5 bases). This CDR3 has 12 residues. V gave up 3 bases and J gave up 2 bases, with 5 bases separating them. Per germline, CDR1 SGHTA and CDR2 FQGNSA. Here the CDR3 DNA reads TGTGCCAGCAGCTTGGGAGCCTACGAGCAGTACTTC. Translating gives CASSLGAYEQYF.

The rearrangement joins TRBV11-3 to TRBJ2-6; no clear D gene. In germline, CDR1 is SGHNT, CDR2 YENEEA. Trimming cost V 3 bases and J 1 base, with 4 bases left between them. The CDR3 is made up of 14 amino acids. CDR3 sequence (DNA): TGTGCCAGCAGCTTCGAGTCTGGGGCCAACGTCCTGACTTTC. Translating it yields CASSFESGANVLTF.

This chain links TRBV10-3 with TRBJ2-7; 9 bases align to TRBD1. The CDR3 spans 15 residues. Germline loops: CDR1 ENHRY, CDR2 SYGVKD. V shed 0 bases and J 6 bases; nucleotides not matched to a gene: 6. The CDR3 sequence: CAISESGDREIEQYF. CDR3 coding DNA: TGTGCCATCAGTGAGTCTGGGGACAGGGAGATCGAGCAGTACTTC.

This rearrangement joins TRBV5-8 to TRBJ2-5, with 9 positions matching TRBD2. After removal of 0 bases from V and 1 base from J, the junction contained 1 base not matched to a gene. CDR3 length: 15 amino acids. CDR1 SGHTS and CDR2 YDEGEE come from the germline V gene. CDR3 amino acids: CASSLASGVQETQYF. DNA for the CDR3: TGTGCCAGCAGCTTGGCTAGCGGGGTCCAAGAGACCCAGTACTTC.

The gene calls are TRBV7-6 and TRBJ2-7, with unresolved D. The CDR3 runs to 14 residues. Germline loops: CDR1 SGHVS, CDR2 FNYEAQ. Trimming removed 5 bases from V and 4 bases from J, with 15 bases in between. CDR3 DNA sequence: TGTGCCAGCAGCCCAGTTGGAGTCGGTTACGAGCAGTACTTC. It translates to CASSPVGVGYEQYF.

The chain couples TRBV11-2 to TRBJ1-1, with unresolved D. Germline V gene data show CDR1 as SGHAT and CDR2 as FQNNGV. V lost 0 bases, J lost 0 bases, and 8 bases lay in between. The CDR3 is 15 residues long. The CDR3 spells CASSLDPSVNTEAFF. The CDR3 coding sequence is TGTGCCAGCAGCTTAGATCCCTCAGTGAACACTGAAGCTTTCTTT.